The 9 T cell receptor beta chains presented below share a single source sample, sequenced in a study of OX40 agonist ivuxolimab in advanced cancers. The method was the immunoSEQ multiplex PCR assay. In TCRdb, the immuneACCESS table is reduced to in-frame sequences with V and J assigned. These tables do not hold every clone; where another copy was compared, an unresolved V gene accounts for under half, and the others remain unexplained. The sample includes some 68,000 clones, with roughly nine tenths observed a single time. The ten largest clones take up 0.8% to 1.3% of the sample. Material: CD4+ or CD8+ T cells sorted from blood, obtained in a trial of the OX40 agonist ivuxolimab. Receptors were obtained from an adult with an advanced solid tumor such as melanoma, head and neck, liver or kidney cancer.

J is TRBJ1-5 and V is TRBV19; tentative D call: TRBD1 (5 bases). This CDR3 has 16 amino acids. The germline CDR1 and CDR2 sequences are LNHDA and SQIVND (reference sequence). The V end was cut by 0 bases, the J end by 9 bases, with 18 bases between. The CDR3 nucleotides read TGTGCCAGTAGTATAGATGGCAGGGACGGCTTTAGGCCCCAGCATTTT. This encodes CASSIDGRDGFRPQHF.

The genes are TRBV5-6 and TRBJ2-3, with TRBD1 matching 8 bases. Germline V gives CDR1 SGHDT, CDR2 YYEEEE. The CDR3 has 16 amino acids. Losses at the gene ends were 2 bases for V and 0 bases for J; bases not matched to a gene: 5. CDR3: CASSLRTGLSTDTQYF. CDR3 nucleotides: TGTGCCAGCAGCTTAAGGACAGGGCTAAGCACAGATACGCAGTATTTT.

The chain has TRBV18 and TRBJ1-1; 7 positions match TRBD1. The CDR3 length is 15 residues. Germline V gene data show CDR1 as KGHSH and CDR2 as LQKENI. The V gene end was trimmed by 8 bases and the J gene end by 0 bases; junction bases not matched to a gene: 9. The CDR3 loop reads CASHWTGAMNTEAFF. The CDR3 DNA follows: TGTGCCAGCCATTGGACAGGCGCCATGAACACTGAAGCTTTCTTT. The whole variable domain, filled in from reference TRBV18 and TRBJ1-1, reads NAGVMQNPRHLVRRRGQEARLRCSPMKGHSHVYWYRQLPEEGLKFMVYLQKENIIDESGMPKERFSAEFPKEGPSILRIQQVVRGDSAAYFCASHWTGAMNTEAFFGQGTRLTVV.

V and J are TRBV4-1 and TRBJ1-6; possible D gene TRBD1, 5 bases. The CDR3 sequence is 15 residues long. V was cut by 0 bases and J by 7 bases, with 10 bases left in between. The germline gives CDR1 MGHRA, CDR2 YSYEKL. The CDR3: CASSQEEGRNSPLHF. DNA of the CDR3: TGCGCCAGCAGCCAAGAAGAGGGGAGGAATTCACCCCTCCACTTT.

The CDR3 nucleotides read TGTGCCAGCAGCTTGGTTGGACAGCCCTTACATCAGCCCCAGCATTTT. Its translation: CASSLVGQPLHQPQHF. The chain is built from TRBV5-4 and TRBJ1-5; possibly TRBD1 for D (6 bases). Trimming shortened V by 0 bases and J by 5 bases, and 15 bases separated the two germline ends. Germline values: CDR1 SGHNT, CDR2 YYREEE (reference sequence). The CDR3 has 16 amino acids.

V and J are TRBV4-1 and TRBJ2-1, with 14 bases that match TRBD2. J lost 7 bases, V lost 3 bases, and 17 bases had no gene match. The CDR3 sequence is 20 residues long. Germline lookup yields CDR1 MGHRA and CDR2 YSYEKL. The CDR3 loop is CASSHPGTSGGNLKGNEQFF. CDR3 DNA: TGCGCCAGCAGCCACCCCGGGACTAGCGGGGGAAACCTCAAGGGGAATGAGCAGTTCTTC.

V gene TRBV19 combines with J gene TRBJ2-3; the D is unclear. The length of the CDR3 is 15 residues. Germline lookup yields CDR1 LNHDA and CDR2 SQIVND (reference sequence). Trimming pared 3 bases from V and 0 bases from J, leaving 10 bases between. CDR3 residues: CASSIAGSSTDTQYF. DNA for the CDR3: TGTGCCAGTAGTATTGCCGGATCTAGCACAGATACGCAGTATTTT.

The V call is TRBV28, the J call TRBJ1-4; D unresolved. Trimming cost V 8 bases and J 4 bases, with 2 bases left between them. Per the germline V gene, CDR1 is MDHEN and CDR2 is SYDVKM. CDR3 length: 10 amino acids. The CDR3, as DNA: TGTGCCAGCGGTAATGAAAAACTGTTTTTT. This sequence encodes CASGNEKLFF.

This clone has just a few counts. The chain combines TRBV30 with TRBJ1-1, with TRBD1 matching over 7 bases. The CDR3 runs 15 residues. Unmatched junction bases numbered 8, after V lost 3 bases and J lost 1 base. Germline CDR1 is GTSNPN and CDR2 is SVGIG (reference sequence). The CDR3 sequence is CAWRENRDRNTEAFF. For the CDR3, the DNA is TGTGCCTGGAGGGAGAACCGGGACAGGAACACTGAAGCTTTCTTT.